The 10 T cell receptor beta chains below all came from one sample that was sequenced in a study of cytomegalovirus exposure and HLA in healthy donors. The table came from immunoSEQ multiplex PCR; TCRdb's copy has only in-frame clones and leaves some out. This table holds fewer than 130,000 clones, around nine tenths found once. The sample comprised PBMCs. The source is a woman in her 30s in good health and CMV-seropositive.

J is TRBJ2-5 and V is TRBV5-1; 9 bases line up with TRBD2. The CDR3 is 15 residues long. Per germline, CDR1 SGHRS and CDR2 YFSETQ. With V trimmed by 1 base and J by 4 bases, 5 bases remained unmatched. DNA of the CDR3: TGCGCCAGCAGCTTGATAGCGGGGGCGGCAGAGACCCAGTACTTC. It codes for CASSLIAGAAETQYF.

The chain links TRBV19 to TRBJ2-7; 9 bases line up with TRBD2. The CDR3 totals 14 residues. Germline V gives CDR1 LNHDA, CDR2 SQIVND (reference sequence). The V segment lost 7 bases and the J segment 2 bases; nucleotides outside the gene matches: 6. The CDR3 DNA follows: TGTGCCAGTAAGGATAGCGGGGGAACCTACGAGCAGTACTTC. It is translated as CASKDSGGTYEQYF.

This chain connects TRBV12-5 to TRBJ2-5, with 7 positions matching TRBD1. Germline V gives CDR1 LGHNT, CDR2 FRNRAP. J lost 5 bases, V lost 3 bases, and 9 bases had no gene match. CDR3 length: 15 amino acids. This chain's CDR3 is CASGFRDSYKETQYF. The CDR3 DNA is TGTGCTAGTGGTTTCAGGGACAGTTATAAGGAGACCCAGTACTTC.

The sample holds one count of this clone. V gene TRBV27 combines with J gene TRBJ2-1, with 10 bases identical to TRBD2. This CDR3 is built from 14 residues. With V trimmed by 6 bases and J by 4 bases, 3 bases remained unmatched. Per the germline V gene, CDR1 is MNHEY and CDR2 is SMNVEV (reference sequence). CDR3 nucleotide sequence: TGTGCCAGCAGAGAGGGACTAGCGTACAATGAGCAGTTCTTC. Its translation is CASREGLAYNEQFF.

J is TRBJ1-4 and V is TRBV5-1, with 7 bases matching TRBD1. V shed 4 bases, J shed 8 bases, and the junction held 8 bases outside the gene matches. CDR1 and CDR2 (germline): SGHRS, YFSETQ. The CDR3 contains 14 residues. CDR3: CASSVGGVGEKLFF. DNA of the CDR3: TGCGCCAGCAGCGTAGGGGGCGTCGGGGAAAAACTGTTTTTT.

This clone was recorded only once. The rearrangement uses TRBV6-6 and TRBJ2-2; a possible D gene is TRBD1 (5 bases). Trimming stripped 5 bases from V and 4 bases from J, with 11 bases between. There are 14 residues in the CDR3. From germline, CDR1 is MNHNY and CDR2 SVGAGI (reference sequence). CDR3 amino acids: CASSLGPATGELFF. CDR3 nucleotides: TGTGCCAGCAGTCTGGGGCCCGCCACCGGGGAGCTGTTTTTT.

The CDR3, as DNA: TGCGCCAGCAGCCCAGGCACCCTTGGGAATGAGCAGTTCTTC. Translation gives CASSPGTLGNEQFF. The V gene is TRBV5-1, the J gene TRBJ2-1; D uncertain. This CDR3 spans 14 amino acids. Germline V gene data show CDR1 as SGHRS and CDR2 as YFSETQ. Trimming took off 4 bases at V and 7 bases at J, with 15 bases between the two ends. Complete variable domain (other parts from reference TRBV5-1 and TRBJ2-1): KAGVTQTPRYLIKTRGQQVTLSCSPISGHRSVSWYQQTPGQGLQFLFEYFSETQRNKGNFPGRFSGRQFSNSRSEMNVSTLELGDSALYLCASSPGTLGNEQFFGPGTRLTVL.

The gene calls are TRBV5-1 and TRBJ2-5; D may be TRBD2 (5 bases). Looked up from germline, CDR1 is SGHRS and CDR2 is YFSETQ. This CDR3 contains 14 residues. Trimming took off 0 bases at V and 1 base at J, with 7 bases between the two ends. The CDR3 sequence is CASSLVGIQETQYF. CDR3 DNA sequence: TGCGCCAGCAGCTTGGTCGGGATCCAAGAGACCCAGTACTTC.

The V and J genes are TRBV6-1 and TRBJ1-5; TRBD1 is a possible D gene (5 bases). The CDR3 length is 17 residues. V was trimmed by 2 bases and J by 0 bases, leaving 14 bases between them. Germline CDR1 is MNHNS and CDR2 is SASEGT. The CDR3 DNA is TGTGCCAGCAGTGAATATCCAACAGGTACTAGCAATCAGCCCCAGCATTTT. It is translated as CASSEYPTGTSNQPQHF.

The V call is TRBV2, the J call TRBJ1-4; TRBD1 matches at 8 bases. Germline-derived CDR1 and CDR2 are SNHLY and FYNNEI. J gave up 7 bases and V 6 bases, and 7 bases lay outside the gene matches. This CDR3 comprises 14 residues. The CDR3 region is CASRDRVGSEKLFF. The CDR3 DNA follows: TGTGCCAGCAGGGACAGGGTTGGTAGTGAAAAACTGTTTTTT.